The sample holds many counts of the clone carrying this T cell receptor (beta chain). Its antigen is as yet unknown. These data originate in a study of response to subunit inactivated influenza vaccine. TCRdb analysed the RT-PCR reads with MiXCR anew, one entry per CDR3 protein. Of 500,000 to 600,000 distinct CDR3 sequences detected, roughly 10% appear once; the ten largest clones hold roughly 10%. The CDR3 loop spans 14 amino acids. CDR1 is LGHNA, CDR2 YNFKEQ, per germline. Trimming left V 2 bases short and J 3 bases short, with 8 bases between. Findings and caveats of the study: Authors suggested each seasonal flu vaccination may recruit only limited numbers of new T cells.

V is TRBV4-2 and J is TRBJ2-1, with D hard to call. The clonotype comes from a man between 45 and 60 years old who received an inactivated influenza vaccine. The material was PBMCs from blood, obtained on the day of vaccination. The CDR3 coding sequence is TGTGCCAGCAGCCAATTTGACGGCTACAATGAGCAGTTCTTC. Translated, it gives CASSQFDGYNEQFF.